This paragraph covers one T cell receptor (beta chain) sequence. This sample's TCRbeta library carried unique molecular identifier barcodes. MiXCR was run by TCRdb on the PCR reads, yielding one entry per CDR3 protein. The table records about 500,000 distinct CDR3 sequences, around a third of them present only once. The data derive from a study of T-cell reconstitution after alpha-beta-depleted transplantation in children. The clonotype comes from a human donor who donated a stem cell graft to a child with aplastic anemia. The starting material was PBMCs from the stem cell graft donor, obtained from the stem cell graft.

The CDR3 sequence: CASSSAGGPYEQYF. CDR3 nucleotides: TGCGCCAGCAGCTCGGCTGGGGGGCCCTACGAGCAGTACTTC. The genes are TRBV5-1 and TRBJ2-7; the D gene could be TRBD1 or TRBD2 (6 bases each). The CDR3 is made up of 14 amino acids. Germline V gene lookup returns CDR1 SGHRS and CDR2 YFSETQ. V lost 3 bases, J lost 2 bases, and 12 bases lay in between.